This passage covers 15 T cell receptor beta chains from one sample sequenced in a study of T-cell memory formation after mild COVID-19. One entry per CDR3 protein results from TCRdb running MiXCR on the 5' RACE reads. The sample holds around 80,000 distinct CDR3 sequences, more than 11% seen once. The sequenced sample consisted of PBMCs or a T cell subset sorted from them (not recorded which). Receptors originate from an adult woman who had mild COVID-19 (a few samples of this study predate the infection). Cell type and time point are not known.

CDR3 coding DNA: TGTGCCAGCAGCACCCGGGACAGGGGGCCCGAGCAGTACTTC. It codes for CASSTRDRGPEQYF. The chain employs TRBV12-3 or TRBV12-4 and TRBJ2-7; 12 positions match TRBD1. V was clipped by 6 bases and J by 6 bases; unmatched bases: 6. This CDR3 contains 14 residues.

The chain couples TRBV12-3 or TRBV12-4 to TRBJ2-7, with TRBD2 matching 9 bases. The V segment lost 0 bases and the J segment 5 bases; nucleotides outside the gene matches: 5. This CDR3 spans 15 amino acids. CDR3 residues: CASSLAASGVDEQYF. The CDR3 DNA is TGTGCCAGCAGTTTAGCGGCTAGCGGGGTCGACGAGCAGTACTTC.

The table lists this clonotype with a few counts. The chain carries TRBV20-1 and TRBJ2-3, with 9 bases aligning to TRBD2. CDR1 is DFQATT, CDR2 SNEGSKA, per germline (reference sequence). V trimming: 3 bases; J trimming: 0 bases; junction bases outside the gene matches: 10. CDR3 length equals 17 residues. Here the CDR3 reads CSARGLAGGPSTDTQYF. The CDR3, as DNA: TGCAGTGCTAGGGGGCTGGCGGGGGGGCCGAGCACAGATACGCAGTATTTT.

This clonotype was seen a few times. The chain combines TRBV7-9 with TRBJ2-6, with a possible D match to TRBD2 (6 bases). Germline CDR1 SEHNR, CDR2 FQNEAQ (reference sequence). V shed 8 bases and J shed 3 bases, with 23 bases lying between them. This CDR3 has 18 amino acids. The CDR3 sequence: CASDTIVEGKFGANVLTF. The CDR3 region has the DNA TGTGCCAGCGATACAATAGTGGAGGGGAAGTTTGGGGCCAACGTCCTGACTTTC.

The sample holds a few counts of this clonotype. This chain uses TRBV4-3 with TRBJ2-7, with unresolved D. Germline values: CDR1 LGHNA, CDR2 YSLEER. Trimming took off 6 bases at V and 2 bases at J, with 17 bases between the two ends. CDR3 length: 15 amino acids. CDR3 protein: CASRLFSGAPYEQYF. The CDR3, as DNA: TGCGCCAGCAGGCTATTCTCGGGCGCGCCCTACGAGCAGTACTTC.

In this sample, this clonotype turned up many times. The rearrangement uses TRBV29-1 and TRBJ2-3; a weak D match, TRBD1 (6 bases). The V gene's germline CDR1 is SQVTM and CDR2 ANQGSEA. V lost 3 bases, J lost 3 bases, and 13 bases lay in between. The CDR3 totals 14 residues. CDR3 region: CSVESTGWTDTQYF. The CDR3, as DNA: TGCAGCGTTGAGTCCACAGGGTGGACAGATACGCAGTATTTT.

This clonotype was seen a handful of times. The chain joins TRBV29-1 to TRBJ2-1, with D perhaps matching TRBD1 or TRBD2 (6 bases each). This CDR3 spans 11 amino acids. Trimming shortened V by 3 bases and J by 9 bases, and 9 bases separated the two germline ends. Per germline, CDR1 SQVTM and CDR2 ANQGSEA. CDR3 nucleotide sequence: TGCAGCGTTGAGCGGGACACTGAGCAGTTCTTC. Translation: CSVERDTEQFF.

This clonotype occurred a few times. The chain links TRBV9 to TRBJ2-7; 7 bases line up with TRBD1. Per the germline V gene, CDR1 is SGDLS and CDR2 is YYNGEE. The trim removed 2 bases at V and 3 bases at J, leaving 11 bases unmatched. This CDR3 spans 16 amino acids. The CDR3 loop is CASSVQTGEGVYEQYF. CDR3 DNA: TGTGCCAGCAGCGTCCAAACAGGGGAAGGTGTCTACGAGCAGTACTTC.

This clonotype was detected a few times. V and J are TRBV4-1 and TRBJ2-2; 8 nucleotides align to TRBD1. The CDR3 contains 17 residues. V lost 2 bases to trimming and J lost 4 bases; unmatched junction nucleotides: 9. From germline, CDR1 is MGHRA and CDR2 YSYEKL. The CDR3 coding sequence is TGCGCCAGCAGCCAACACGGACAGGGCGAGGGCACCGGGGAGCTGTTTTTT. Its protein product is CASSQHGQGEGTGELFF.

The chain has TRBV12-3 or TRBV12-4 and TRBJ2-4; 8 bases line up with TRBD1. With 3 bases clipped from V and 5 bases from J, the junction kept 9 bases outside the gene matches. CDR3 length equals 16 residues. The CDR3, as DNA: TGTGCCAGCAGTTTCGATTCCTACAGGGGGGAAAACATTCAGTACTTC. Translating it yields CASSFDSYRGENIQYF.

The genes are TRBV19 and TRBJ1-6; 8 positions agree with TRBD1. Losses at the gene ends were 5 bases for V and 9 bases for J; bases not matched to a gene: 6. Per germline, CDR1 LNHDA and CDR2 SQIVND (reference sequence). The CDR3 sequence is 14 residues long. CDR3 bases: TGTGCCAGTAGTCCCGGACAGGGCGGTTCACCCCTCCACTTT. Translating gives CASSPGQGGSPLHF.

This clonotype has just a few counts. The CDR3 is CASSPGLAGLQETQYF. The CDR3 bases are TGCGCCAGCAGCCCGGGACTAGCGGGTCTCCAAGAGACCCAGTACTTC. V and J are TRBV4-3 and TRBJ2-5; TRBD2 agrees at 12 bases. This CDR3 has 16 amino acids. Germline V lookup: CDR1 LGHNA, CDR2 YSLEER. Trimming cost V 4 bases and J 1 base; bases outside gene matches: 4.

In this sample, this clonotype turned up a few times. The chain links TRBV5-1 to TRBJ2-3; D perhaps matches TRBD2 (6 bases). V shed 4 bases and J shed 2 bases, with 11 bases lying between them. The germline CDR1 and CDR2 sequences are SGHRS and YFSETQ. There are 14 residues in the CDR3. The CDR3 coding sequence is TGCGCCAGCAGCCGAAGGACTATCACAGATACGCAGTATTTT. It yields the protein CASSRRTITDTQYF. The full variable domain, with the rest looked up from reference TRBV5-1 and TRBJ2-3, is KAGVTQTPRYLIKTRGQQVTLSCSPISGHRSVSWYQQTPGQGLQFLFEYFSETQRNKGNFPGRFSGRQFSNSRSEMNVSTLELGDSALYLCASSRRTITDTQYFGPGTRLTVL.

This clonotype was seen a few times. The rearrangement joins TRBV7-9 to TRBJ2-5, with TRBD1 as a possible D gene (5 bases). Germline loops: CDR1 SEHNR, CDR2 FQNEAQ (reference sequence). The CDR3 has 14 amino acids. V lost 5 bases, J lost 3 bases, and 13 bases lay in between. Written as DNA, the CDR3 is TGTGCCAGCAGCGACTTCGGCAGGGAAGAGACCCAGTACTTC. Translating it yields CASSDFGREETQYF.

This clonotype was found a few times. In nucleotides, the CDR3 is TGTGCCACATTCAATGGGGAGGCCTACAATGAGCAGTTCTTC. Translated, it gives CATFNGEAYNEQFF. The chain carries TRBV7-9 and TRBJ2-1; tentatively, D is TRBD2 (6 bases). CDR1 and CDR2 from the germline V gene are SEHNR and FQNEAQ (reference sequence). This CDR3 comprises 14 residues. V lost 10 bases and J 2 bases, leaving 15 bases between the germline ends.